A selection of T cell receptor beta chains follows, all from one sample in a study of beta chain features in type 1 diabetes. TCRdb's table, derived via immunoSEQ multiplex PCR, lists solely in-frame clones and lacks some. The sample lists hundreds of thousands of clones; 9.6% were seen once. The sequenced sample consisted of naive CD4+ T cells from blood. The receptors derive from a woman between 18 and 29 years old in good health. The CDR3 runs from the conserved cysteine through the conserved F or W. D genes are given only for firm matches. Some rows mark clone size as missing; the rest say once, few, many or name a class of expanded clone.

CDR3 DNA: TGTGCCAGCAGTTGGGGACAGCAAGAGACCCAGTACTTC
CDR3 protein: CASSWGQQETQYF
D gene: TRBD1
V gene: TRBV6-6
J gene: TRBJ2-5
clone size: -

CDR3 DNA: TGTGCCAGCAGTTACTCGGGGGCCTTGAACGGCTACACCTTC
CDR3 protein: CASSYSGALNGYTF
D gene: -
V gene: TRBV6-6
J gene: TRBJ1-2
clone size: -

CDR3 DNA: TGCGCCAGCAAACCGGGACAGGGGATGGGGGAGCAGTACTTC
CDR3 protein: CASKPGQGMGEQYF
D gene: TRBD1
V gene: TRBV5-1
J gene: TRBJ2-7
clone size: -

CDR3 DNA: TGTGCCAGCAGCCAAGAGGGAGCGGGGGGGGATGAGCAGTTCTTC
CDR3 protein: CASSQEGAGGDEQFF
D gene: TRBD2
V gene: TRBV5-4
J gene: TRBJ2-1
clone size: few

CDR3 DNA: TGTGCCTGGAGTGTACTGGGAGGGGTGGCTGGAAACACCATATATTTT
CDR3 protein: CAWSVLGGVAGNTIYF
D gene: -
V gene: TRBV30
J gene: TRBJ1-3
clone size: few

CDR3 DNA: TGTGCCAGCAGTGAGGGACAGGGGACGGATGAAAAACTGTTTTTT
CDR3 protein: CASSEGQGTDEKLFF
D gene: TRBD1
V gene: TRBV6-1
J gene: TRBJ1-4
clone size: few

CDR3 DNA: TGCGCCAGCAGCCAAGAGCCAGGGGGTCTCGGAGAGACCCAGTACTTC
CDR3 protein: CASSQEPGGLGETQYF
D gene: TRBD1
V gene: TRBV4-1
J gene: TRBJ2-5
clone size: -

CDR3 DNA: TGTGCCAGCAGCCGGCCAGGTTGGACTGAAGCTTTCTTT
CDR3 protein: CASSRPGWTEAFF
D gene: -
V gene: TRBV2
J gene: TRBJ1-1
clone size: few

CDR3 DNA: TGTGCCAGCAGTGGGACAGTCCAAGAGACCCAGTACTTC
CDR3 protein: CASSGTVQETQYF
D gene: -
V gene: TRBV6-1
J gene: TRBJ2-5
clone size: -

CDR3 DNA: TGTGCCAGCAGCTTAGAGGGCGGGACTGAAGCTTTCTTT
CDR3 protein: CASSLEGGTEAFF
D gene: -
V gene: TRBV7-9
J gene: TRBJ1-1
clone size: few

CDR3 DNA: TGTGCCAGTAGTATCCGACAGAGCAATGAAAAACTGTTTTTT
CDR3 protein: CASSIRQSNEKLFF
D gene: -
V gene: TRBV19
J gene: TRBJ1-4
clone size: few

CDR3 DNA: TGTGCCAGCAGCGTAATAGGAGACGAGCAGTACTTC
CDR3 protein: CASSVIGDEQYF
D gene: -
V gene: TRBV9
J gene: TRBJ2-7
clone size: few

CDR3 DNA: TGTGCCAGCAGCTTAGAGACAGGCACCGGGGAGCTGTTTTTT
CDR3 protein: CASSLETGTGELFF
D gene: -
V gene: TRBV11-2
J gene: TRBJ2-2
clone size: -

CDR3 DNA: TGTGCCAGCTCTGGGGGGGCAGATACGCAGTATTTT
CDR3 protein: CASSGGADTQYF
D gene: TRBD2
V gene: TRBV18
J gene: TRBJ2-3
clone size: -

CDR3 DNA: TGTGCCTGGAAGGAGGGGATATCCTACAATGAGCAGTTCTTC
CDR3 protein: CAWKEGISYNEQFF
D gene: -
V gene: TRBV30
J gene: TRBJ2-1
clone size: -

CDR3 DNA: TGTGCCAGCACCCCGGGGCAGGGGACACCCTACGAGCAGTACTTC
CDR3 protein: CASTPGQGTPYEQYF
D gene: -
V gene: TRBV5-4
J gene: TRBJ2-7
clone size: -